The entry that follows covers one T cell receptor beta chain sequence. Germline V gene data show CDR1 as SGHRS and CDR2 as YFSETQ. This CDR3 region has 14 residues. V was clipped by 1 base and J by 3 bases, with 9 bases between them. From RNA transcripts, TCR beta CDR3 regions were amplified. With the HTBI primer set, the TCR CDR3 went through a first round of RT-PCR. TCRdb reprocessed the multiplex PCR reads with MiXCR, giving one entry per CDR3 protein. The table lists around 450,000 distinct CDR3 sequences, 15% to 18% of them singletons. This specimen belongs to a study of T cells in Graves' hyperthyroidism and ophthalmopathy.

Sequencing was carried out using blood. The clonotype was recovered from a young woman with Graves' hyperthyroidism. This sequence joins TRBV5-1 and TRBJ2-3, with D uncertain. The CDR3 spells CASSLSSPTDTQYF. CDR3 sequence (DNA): TGCGCCAGCAGCTTGTCCAGCCCGACAGATACGCAGTATTTT.